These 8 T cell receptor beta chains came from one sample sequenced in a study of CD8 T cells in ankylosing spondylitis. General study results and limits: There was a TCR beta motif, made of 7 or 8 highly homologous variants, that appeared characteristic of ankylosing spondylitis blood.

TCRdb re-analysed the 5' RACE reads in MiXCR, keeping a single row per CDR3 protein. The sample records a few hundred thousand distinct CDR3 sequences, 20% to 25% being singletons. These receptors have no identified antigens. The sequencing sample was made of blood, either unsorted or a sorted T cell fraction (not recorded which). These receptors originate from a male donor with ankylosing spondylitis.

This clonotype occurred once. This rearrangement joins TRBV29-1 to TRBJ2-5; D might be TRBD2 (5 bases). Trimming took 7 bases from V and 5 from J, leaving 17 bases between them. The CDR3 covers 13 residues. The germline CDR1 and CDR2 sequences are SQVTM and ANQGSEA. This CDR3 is CSARRTRGETQYF. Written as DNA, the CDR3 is TGCAGCGCCCGACGGACTCGCGGGGAGACCCAGTACTTC.

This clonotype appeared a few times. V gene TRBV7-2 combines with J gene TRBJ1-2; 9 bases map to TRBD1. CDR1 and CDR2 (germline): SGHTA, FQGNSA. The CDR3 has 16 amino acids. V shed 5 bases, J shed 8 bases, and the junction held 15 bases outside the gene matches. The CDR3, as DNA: TGTGCCAGCAGCCTCCCCGGGACAGGGATAATTTTAGGCTACACCTTC. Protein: CASSLPGTGIILGYTF.

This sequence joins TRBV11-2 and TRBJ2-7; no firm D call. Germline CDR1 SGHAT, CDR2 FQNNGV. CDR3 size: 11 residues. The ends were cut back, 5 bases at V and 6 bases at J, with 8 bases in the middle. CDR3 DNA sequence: TGTGCCAGCAGCCGCAAGTCCGAGCAGTACTTC. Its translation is CASSRKSEQYF.

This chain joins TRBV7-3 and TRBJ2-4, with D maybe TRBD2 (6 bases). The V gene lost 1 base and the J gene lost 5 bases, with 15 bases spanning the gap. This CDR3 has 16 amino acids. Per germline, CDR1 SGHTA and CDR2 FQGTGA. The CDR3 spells CASSLIWRAGQNIQYF. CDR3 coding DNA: TGTGCCAGCAGCTTAATATGGAGGGCCGGTCAAAACATTCAGTACTTC.

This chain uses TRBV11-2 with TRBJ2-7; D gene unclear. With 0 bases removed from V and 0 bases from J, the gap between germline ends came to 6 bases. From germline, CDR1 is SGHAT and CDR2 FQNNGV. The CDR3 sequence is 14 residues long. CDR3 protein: CASSLDDSSYEQYF. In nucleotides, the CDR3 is TGTGCCAGCAGCTTAGACGATAGCTCCTACGAGCAGTACTTC.

Here the CDR3 DNA reads TGTGCCTGGAAGCCAGGGGGACGGAACTCCTACAATGAGCAGTTCTTC. Translation: CAWKPGGRNSYNEQFF. This chain joins TRBV30 and TRBJ2-1; 7 bases map to TRBD1. The ends lost 4 bases at V and 0 bases at J; junction bases unmatched: 9. Looked up from germline, CDR1 is GTSNPN and CDR2 is SVGIG (reference sequence). The CDR3 spans 16 residues. The variable domain in full, with the rest retrieved from reference TRBV30 and TRBJ2-1, is SQTIHQWPATLVQPVGSPLSLECTVEGTSNPNLYWYRQAAGRGLQLLFYSVGIGQISSEVPQNLSASRPQDRQFILSSKKLLLSDSGFYLCAWKPGGRNSYNEQFFGPGTRLTVL.

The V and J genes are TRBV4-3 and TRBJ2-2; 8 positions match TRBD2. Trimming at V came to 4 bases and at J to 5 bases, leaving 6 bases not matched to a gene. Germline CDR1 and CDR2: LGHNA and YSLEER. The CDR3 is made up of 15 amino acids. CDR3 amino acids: CASSRLAGGTGELFF. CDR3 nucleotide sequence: TGCGCCAGCAGCCGGCTAGCGGGCGGTACCGGGGAGCTGTTTTTT.

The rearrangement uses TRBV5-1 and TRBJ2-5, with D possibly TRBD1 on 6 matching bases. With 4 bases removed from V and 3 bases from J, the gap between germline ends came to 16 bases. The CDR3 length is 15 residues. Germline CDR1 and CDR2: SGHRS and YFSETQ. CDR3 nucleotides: TGCGCCAGCAGCAACGCACAGGGAGAAAAAGAGACCCAGTACTTC. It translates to CASSNAQGEKETQYF. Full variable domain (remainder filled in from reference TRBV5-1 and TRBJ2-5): KAGVTQTPRYLIKTRGQQVTLSCSPISGHRSVSWYQQTPGQGLQFLFEYFSETQRNKGNFPGRFSGRQFSNSRSEMNVSTLELGDSALYLCASSNAQGEKETQYFGPGTRLLVL.